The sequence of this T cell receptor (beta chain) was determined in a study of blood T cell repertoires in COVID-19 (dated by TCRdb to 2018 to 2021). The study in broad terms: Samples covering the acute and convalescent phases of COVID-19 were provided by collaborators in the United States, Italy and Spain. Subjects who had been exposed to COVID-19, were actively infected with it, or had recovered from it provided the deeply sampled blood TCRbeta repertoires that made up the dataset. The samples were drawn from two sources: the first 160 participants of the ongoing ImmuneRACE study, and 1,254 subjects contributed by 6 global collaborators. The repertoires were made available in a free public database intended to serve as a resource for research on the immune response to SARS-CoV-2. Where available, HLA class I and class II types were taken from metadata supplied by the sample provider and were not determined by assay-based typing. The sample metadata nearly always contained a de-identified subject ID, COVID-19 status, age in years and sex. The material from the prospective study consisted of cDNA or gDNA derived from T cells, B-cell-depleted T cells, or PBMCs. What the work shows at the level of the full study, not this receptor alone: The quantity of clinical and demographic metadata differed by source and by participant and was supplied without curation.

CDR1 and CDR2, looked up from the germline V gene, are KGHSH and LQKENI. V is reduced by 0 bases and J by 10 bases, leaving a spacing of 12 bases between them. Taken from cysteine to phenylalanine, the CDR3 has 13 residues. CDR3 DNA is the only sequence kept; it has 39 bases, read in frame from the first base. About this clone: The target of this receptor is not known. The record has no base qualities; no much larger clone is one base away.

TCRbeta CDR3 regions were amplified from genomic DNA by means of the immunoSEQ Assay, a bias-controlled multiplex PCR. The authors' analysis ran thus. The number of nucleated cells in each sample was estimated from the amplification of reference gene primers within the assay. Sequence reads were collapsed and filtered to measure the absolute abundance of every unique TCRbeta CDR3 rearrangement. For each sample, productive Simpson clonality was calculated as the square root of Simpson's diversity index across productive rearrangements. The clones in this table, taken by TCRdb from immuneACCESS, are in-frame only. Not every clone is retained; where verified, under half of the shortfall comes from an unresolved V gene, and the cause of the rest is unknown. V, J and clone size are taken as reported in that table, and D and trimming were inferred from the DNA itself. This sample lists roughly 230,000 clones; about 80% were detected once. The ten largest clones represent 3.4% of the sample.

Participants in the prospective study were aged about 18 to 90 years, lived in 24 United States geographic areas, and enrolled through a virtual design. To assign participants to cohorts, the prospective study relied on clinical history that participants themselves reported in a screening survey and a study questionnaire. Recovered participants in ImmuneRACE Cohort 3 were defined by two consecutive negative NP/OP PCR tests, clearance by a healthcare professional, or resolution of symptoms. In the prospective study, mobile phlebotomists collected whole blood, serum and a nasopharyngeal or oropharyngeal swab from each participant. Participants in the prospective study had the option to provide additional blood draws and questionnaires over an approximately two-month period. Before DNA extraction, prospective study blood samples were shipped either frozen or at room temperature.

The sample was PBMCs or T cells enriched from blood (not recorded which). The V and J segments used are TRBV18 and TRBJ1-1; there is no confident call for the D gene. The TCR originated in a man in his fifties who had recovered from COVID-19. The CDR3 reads CASSPPAPGGAFF. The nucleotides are TGTGCCAGCTCACCACCAGCCCCCGGTGGAGCTTTCTTT.